This T cell receptor beta chain came from a study of early T cells in non-severe SARS-CoV-2 infection (TCRdb year 2021). Study-wide context: Bulk RNA from unsorted whole blood was used for TCR sequencing, so alpha and beta chains could not be paired. Here is what the overall study found, with its caveats: VDJdb matching was skewed toward anti-spike CD8 responses, so virus-specific expansions were likely underestimated and private and CD4 specificities were missed.

CDR1 KGHSH and CDR2 LQKENI are derived from the germline V gene. From the cysteine through the phenylalanine, the CDR3 covers 17 amino acids. CDR3 DNA only is kept here, 51 bases in frame from base 1. V is clipped by 3 bases and J by 0 bases, and the sequence between their germline boundaries is 18 bases long. Libraries were constructed by 5' RACE. Sequencing was performed on a NextSeq 500. Unique molecular identifiers were attached to individual cDNA molecules in the TCR library protocol so that sequencing error and PCR bias could be corrected. Both TCR alpha and beta chains were sequenced, and tight co-correlation was observed between alpha and beta sequence abundances in each sample. In the paper's pipeline: V gene, J gene and CDR3 annotation of TCR sequences was performed with Decombinator V4. TCRs were defined as expanded if a significant change between any two time points was detected under a Poisson model with p below 0.0001. TCR abundances were normalised to the total number of TCRs sequenced per sample and were expressed as counts per million. MAIT TCRs were defined by TRAV1-2 paired with TRAJ12, TRAJ20 or TRAJ33, and iNKT TCRs by TRAV10 paired with TRAJ18. VDJdb, accessed 1 November 2021, was searched for CMV, EBV and SARS-CoV-2 annotated TCRs, with TCRs annotated for multiple antigens excluded. The public reads were reprocessed in TCRdb via fastp at Q25 and MiXCR, keeping in-frame beta chains. Records with the same CDR3 protein are collapsed into one entry carrying the most frequent genes and DNA. These V and J calls originate from TCRdb's pipeline instead of the authors' own analysis. The sample table records 40,000 to 50,000 distinct CDR3 sequences; 7% to 7.5% of these occur just once. The ten largest clones represent roughly 4.8% of the sample.

This clonotype was recorded at least ten times. Which antigen it targets is not known. Per-nucleotide qualities are absent, and no much larger clonotype sits a single base away. The study was a case-control design nested within a healthcare worker cohort in London, UK, with weekly nasopharyngeal swab PCR tests and blood sampling. Healthcare workers were enrolled in the week of the UK lockdown, from 23 to 31 March 2020, and were followed every week for up to roughly 16 weeks. This receptor was identified in an adult who was a healthcare worker with PCR-confirmed SARS-CoV-2 infection or an uninfected control (not recorded which). The chain is assembled from TRBV18 and TRBJ2-7; possibly the D gene is TRBD1, per 6 matching bases. The sample taken for sequencing was whole blood. The CDR3: CASSPPNRQESSYEQYF. The bases read TGTGCCAGCTCACCCCCTAATAGACAGGAGAGCTCCTACGAGCAGTACTTC.